This is a list of T cell receptor beta chains from one sample in a study of T cells in Graves' hyperthyroidism and ophthalmopathy. MiXCR, applied by TCRdb to the multiplex PCR reads, yields one record per CDR3 protein. The sample consists of about 210,000 distinct CDR3 sequences, 15% to 20% of them appearing once. Sequenced sample: blood. All receptors come from a man aged 50 to 59 with Graves' hyperthyroidism. Both conserved end residues are part of each CDR3. The D gene is left open where the match is weak. Rows may omit the clone size; those that give it use once, few, many or a size class.

J,D,V,size,DNA,CDR3
TRBJ1-2,.,TRBV18,.,TGTGCCAGCTCACGGACAGAATCCCATGGCTACACCTTC,CASSRTESHGYTF
TRBJ2-2,TRBD2,TRBV28,.,TGTGCCAGCAGTTTAGGGCTAGGAGCGGGAGACACCAACACCGGGGAGCTGTTTTTT,CASSLGLGAGDTNTGELFF
TRBJ1-5,TRBD1,TRBV15,many,TGTGCCACCAGCAGTCAGACAGGGAACAATCAGCCCCAGCATTTT,CATSSQTGNNQPQHF
TRBJ2-5,.,TRBV30,.,TGTGCCTGGAGTGTCCCGGGACGCCAAGAGACCCAGTACTTC,CAWSVPGRQETQYF
TRBJ2-6,.,TRBV24-1,.,TGTGCCACCAGTGGAGGGGCCAACGTCCTGACTTTC,CATSGGANVLTF
TRBJ2-1,.,TRBV12-3/TRBV12-4,.,TGTGCCAGCAGTTTTTTAGCAGGCAGTGAGCAGTTCTTC,CASSFLAGSEQFF
TRBJ1-3,.,TRBV2,.,TGTGCCAGCAGTGGACAGGCTGGAAACACCATATATTTT,CASSGQAGNTIYF
TRBJ1-5,TRBD1,TRBV20-1,many,TGCAGTGCTAGAGATCAAGGAACAGGGGTAATTCAGCCCCAGCATTTT,CSARDQGTGVIQPQHF
TRBJ1-2,.,TRBV20-1,many,TGCAGTGCTAGAGAACCTCCCTCGGCAGGGTACTTTTATGGCTACACCTTC,CSAREPPSAGYFYGYTF
TRBJ2-5,.,TRBV4-3,.,TGCGCCAGCAGCCAAGACCCGCGGGACAGAGAGACCCAGTACTTC,CASSQDPRDRETQYF
TRBJ2-7,.,TRBV6-5,.,TGTGCCAGCAGTAACGTGGCGGGAACGACCGCCGGGGAGCAGTACTTC,CASSNVAGTTAGEQYF
TRBJ2-5,TRBD1,TRBV6-1,many,TGTGCCAGCAGTGTGACGGTGGGGACAGGGTCCGAGACCCAGTACTTC,CASSVTVGTGSETQYF
TRBJ2-5,.,TRBV28,.,TGTGCCAGCACCCATGGGGGGCGCAGGGAGACCCAGTACTTC,CASTHGGRRETQYF
TRBJ2-7,.,TRBV10-1,few,TGCGCCAGCTCGGCAGGGGCTAAGGGCTACGAGCAGTACTTC,CASSAGAKGYEQYF
TRBJ2-7,TRBD1,TRBV11-2,many,TGTGCCAGCAGCGTCGACAGGGGGTCCTACGAGCAGTACTTC,CASSVDRGSYEQYF
TRBJ1-3,TRBD1,TRBV3-1,many,TGTGCCAGCAGCAACAGGGGAACCTCTGGAAACACCATATATTTT,CASSNRGTSGNTIYF
TRBJ2-1,TRBD2,TRBV20-1,.,TGCAGTGCTAGAGAGGCTTATCTAGCGGGAGCTTACAATGAGCAGTTCTTC,CSAREAYLAGAYNEQFF
TRBJ1-3,.,TRBV2,many,TGTGCCAGCAGACGAGGGGGTCAGGATGGAAACACCATATATTTT,CASRRGGQDGNTIYF
TRBJ2-7,TRBD1,TRBV2,many,TGTGCCAGCAGTCGGGGACAGGGAGTCTTAGAGTACTTC,CASSRGQGVLEYF
TRBJ2-7,.,TRBV5-1,many,TGCGCCAGCAGCTTGGGCCCGGACACCTCCTACGAGCAGTACTTC,CASSLGPDTSYEQYF
TRBJ1-6,.,TRBV27,few,TGTGCCAGCAGTGTAAACAGGGTCGGAGGTTCACCCCTCCACTTT,CASSVNRVGGSPLHF
TRBJ2-3,.,TRBV6-5,.,TGTGCCAGCAGTTACCTTCGTTGGTCTAGGGGTGTCTCTAGCACAGATACGCAGTATTTT,CASSYLRWSRGVSSTDTQYF
TRBJ1-4,.,TRBV28,many,TGTGCCAGCAGAACCGATGAGGGGGGGAATGAAAAACTGTTTTTT,CASRTDEGGNEKLFF
TRBJ1-1,TRBD1,TRBV3-1,many,TGTGCCAGCAGGGGGACAGGACTCGCTTTCTTT,CASRGTGLAFF
TRBJ1-1,TRBD1,TRBV11-2,.,TGTGCCAGCAGCTCCCGGGACAGGAACACTGAAGCTTTCTTT,CASSSRDRNTEAFF
TRBJ2-1,TRBD2,TRBV24-1,few,TGTGCCACCAGTGAAGTTAGCGGGAGCTCCTACAATGAGCAGTTCTTC,CATSEVSGSSYNEQFF
TRBJ2-4,.,TRBV6-1,.,TGTGCCAGCAGTGAAGGAACAGGGATGGTCAAAAACATTCAGTACTTC,CASSEGTGMVKNIQYF
TRBJ2-1,TRBD2,TRBV30,many,TGTGCCTGTCAGCTAGCGGGCTACAATGAGCAGTTCTTC,CACQLAGYNEQFF
TRBJ2-3,.,TRBV12-3/TRBV12-4,many,TGTGCCAGCAGTATCGGGCCTAACACAGATACGCAGTATTTT,CASSIGPNTDTQYF
TRBJ2-1,TRBD2,TRBV12-3/TRBV12-4,many,TGTGCCAGCAGTTTGGGACTAGCGGGAGTTGGTGAGCAGTTCTTC,CASSLGLAGVGEQFF
TRBJ2-2,TRBD1,TRBV6-2/TRBV6-3,many,TGTGCCAGCAGTTACTCCAGACAGGGCCCAGCGGACACCGGGGAGCTGTTTTTT,CASSYSRQGPADTGELFF
TRBJ2-7,TRBD2,TRBV7-2,many,TGTGCCAGCAGCCCAACACGGGAGGCCACCTACGAGCAGTACTTC,CASSPTREATYEQYF
TRBJ2-7,TRBD1,TRBV24-1,many,TGTGCCACCAGTTCCCGGGACAGAATGTACGAGCAGTACTTC,CATSSRDRMYEQYF
TRBJ2-3,.,TRBV14,few,TGTGCCAGCAGCCAAGAAATTGGAAGCAGCACAGATACGCAGTATTTT,CASSQEIGSSTDTQYF
TRBJ2-7,.,TRBV12-3/TRBV12-4,many,TGTGCCAGCAGTATCCGGGACCTAGTTCGCGAGCAGTACTTC,CASSIRDLVREQYF
TRBJ2-5,TRBD2,TRBV19,many,TGTGCCAGTAGTATAGGAGGCGGGAGGGCACGCGAGACCCAGTACTTC,CASSIGGGRARETQYF
TRBJ1-2,.,TRBV12-3/TRBV12-4,many,TGTGCCAGCAGCCCTCTGGCGGGGGTAGGCTACACCTTC,CASSPLAGVGYTF
TRBJ2-7,TRBD1,TRBV28,medium-sized,TGTGCCAGCAGTTGGGACAGAGAGATCTACGAGCAGTACTTC,CASSWDREIYEQYF
TRBJ2-2,.,TRBV15,few,TGTGCCACCAGCAGCGACAGGCTTACCGGGGAGCTGTTTTTT,CATSSDRLTGELFF
TRBJ1-1,.,TRBV27,few,TGTGCCAGCAGTTCCAATCCAGAGATGAACACTGAAGCTCTCTTT,CASSSNPEMNTEALF
TRBJ1-1,.,TRBV3-1,many,TGTGCCAGCAGCCAAGGTCTGTTGAACACTGAAGCTTTCTTT,CASSQGLLNTEAFF
TRBJ2-5,.,TRBV20-1,many,TGCAGTGCTCTCGTCCCTCCCCGGGAGACCCAGTACTTC,CSALVPPRETQYF
TRBJ2-1,TRBD2,TRBV30,many,TGTGCCTGGAGACAGGGGATTAGCGGGAGGGCCGCCTACAATGAGCAGTTCTTC,CAWRQGISGRAAYNEQFF
TRBJ1-5,.,TRBV5-1,many,TGCGCCAGCAGCTTGGATGGTTATAGCAATCAGCCCCAGCATTTT,CASSLDGYSNQPQHF
TRBJ2-3,.,TRBV28,many,TGTGCCAGCAGTCCCCCTCTGGGTAGCACAGATACGCAGTATTTT,CASSPPLGSTDTQYF
TRBJ1-1,.,TRBV4-1,few,TGCGCCAGCAGCCAAGATTTTTGGGTGAACACTGAAGCTTTCTTT,CASSQDFWVNTEAFF
TRBJ2-3,TRBD1,TRBV20-1,few,TGCAGTGCTAAGACAGGGTTCCTCACAGATACGCAGTATTTT,CSAKTGFLTDTQYF
TRBJ2-1,.,TRBV27,many,TGTGCCAGCAGTTTTAAAGCGGACTCCTACAATGAGCAGTTCTTC,CASSFKADSYNEQFF
TRBJ2-1,.,TRBV6-1,.,TGTGCCAGCAGTGAGCTCCGGGTTTTTGATGAGCAGTTCTTC,CASSELRVFDEQFF